This T cell receptor (beta chain) stems from a study of shared clonotypes between healthy human individuals. In the study overall: Donor ages ranged 18 to 49 years: a couple of women, a few men.

Deep-level assay runs were performed. This table comes from immunoSEQ multiplex PCR, and its TCRdb copy is limited to in-frame clones, with some not included. The sample has some 450,000 clones; more than 70% are singletons. Caucasian adults residing in Nashville, Tennessee made up all the donors. This clone was counted at least ten times. V was pared by 4 bases and J by 4 bases, with 5 bases of the junction left unmatched. The CDR3 totals 15 residues. The germline gives CDR1 MNHEY, CDR2 SMNVEV (reference sequence). Source material: PBMCs. This sequence was found in a woman in her forties in good health. Some clones in this sample may be carry-over from other donors' samples. The chain has TRBV27 and TRBJ2-1; 9 bases map to TRBD2. CDR3 DNA: TGTGCCAGCAGTTCCCTTAGCGGGGGATACAATGAGCAGTTCTTC. This translates into CASSSLSGGYNEQFF.